This TCR beta chain was identified in a study of T-cell memory formation after mild COVID-19. Overall study context: Clusters were largely donor specific.

Note on this clonotype: Its antigen is unknown.

General study results and limits: A balance of CD4 and CD8 characterized clones contracting day 15 to 85, whereas later expanders leaned CD4+. Confirmation of SARS-CoV-2 specificity was lacking for second-wave clones peaking day 37.

UMIs and sample barcodes were carried by the TCR alpha and TCR beta cDNA libraries that 5'RACE produced using constant-segment primers. Each CDR3 protein is one row after TCRdb ran MiXCR on the 5' RACE reads. The sample yields 530,000 or so distinct CDR3 sequences, 17% seen once. Per germline, CDR1 SGHRS and CDR2 YFSETQ. J lost 6 bases, V lost 4 bases, and 8 bases had no gene match. CDR3 length: 15 amino acids. This chain connects TRBV5-1 to TRBJ2-2; TRBD2 matches at 8 bases. Sequencing was performed on PBMCs or a T cell subset sorted from them (not recorded which). The TCR sequence derives from an adult woman who had mild COVID-19 (a few samples of this study predate the infection). Cell type and time point are not known. CDR3 nucleotides: TGCGCCAGCAGCCTGGCGGGAGGTGGTGCCGGGGAGCTGTTTTTT. This sequence encodes CASSLAGGGAGELFF.